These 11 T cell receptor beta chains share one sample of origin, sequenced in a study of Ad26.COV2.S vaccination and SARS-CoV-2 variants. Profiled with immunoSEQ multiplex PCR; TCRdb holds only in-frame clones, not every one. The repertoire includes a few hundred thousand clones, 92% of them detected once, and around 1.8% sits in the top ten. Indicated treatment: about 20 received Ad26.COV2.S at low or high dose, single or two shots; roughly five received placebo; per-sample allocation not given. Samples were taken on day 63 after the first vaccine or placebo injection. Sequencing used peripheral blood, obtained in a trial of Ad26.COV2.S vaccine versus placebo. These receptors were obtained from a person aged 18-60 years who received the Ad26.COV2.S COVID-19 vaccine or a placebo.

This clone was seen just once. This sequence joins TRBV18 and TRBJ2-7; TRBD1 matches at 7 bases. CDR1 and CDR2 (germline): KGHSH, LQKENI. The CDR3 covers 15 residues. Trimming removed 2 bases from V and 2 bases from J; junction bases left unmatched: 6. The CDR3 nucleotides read TGTGCCAGCTCACCAGCGGACAGGAATACCTACGAGCAGTACTTC. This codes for CASSPADRNTYEQYF.

The chain's CDR3 is CASSPPGNYEQYF. In DNA form, the CDR3 reads TGTGCCAGCAGCCCGCCCGGAAACTACGAGCAGTACTTC. The gene calls are TRBV3-1 (or the pseudogene TRBV3-2) and TRBJ2-7; D is unresolved. There are 13 residues in the CDR3. The germline V gene has CDR1 LGHDT and CDR2 YNNKEL (reference sequence). V was shortened by 4 bases and J by 3 bases, with 10 bases between the two germline ends.

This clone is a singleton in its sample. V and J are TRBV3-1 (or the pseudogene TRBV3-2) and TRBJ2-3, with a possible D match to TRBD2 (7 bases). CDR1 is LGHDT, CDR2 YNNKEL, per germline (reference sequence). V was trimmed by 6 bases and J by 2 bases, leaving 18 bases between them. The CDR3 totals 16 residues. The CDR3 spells CASRHGRGQFTDTQYF. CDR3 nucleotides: TGTGCCAGCAGACACGGGCGGGGGCAATTCACAGATACGCAGTATTTT.

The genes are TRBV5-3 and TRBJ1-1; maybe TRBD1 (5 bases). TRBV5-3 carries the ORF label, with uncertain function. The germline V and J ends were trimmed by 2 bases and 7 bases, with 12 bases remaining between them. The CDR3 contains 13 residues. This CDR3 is CARSLGQGNEAFF. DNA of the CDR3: TGTGCCAGAAGCTTAGGCCAGGGCAATGAAGCTTTCTTT.

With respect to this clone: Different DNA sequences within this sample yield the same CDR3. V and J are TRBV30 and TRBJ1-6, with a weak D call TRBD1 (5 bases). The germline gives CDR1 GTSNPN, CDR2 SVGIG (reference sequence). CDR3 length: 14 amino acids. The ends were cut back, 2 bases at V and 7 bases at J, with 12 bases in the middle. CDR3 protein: CAWSRSRGNSPLHF. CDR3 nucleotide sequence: TGTGCCTGGAGTAGGTCCCGGGGGAATTCACCCCTCCACTTT.

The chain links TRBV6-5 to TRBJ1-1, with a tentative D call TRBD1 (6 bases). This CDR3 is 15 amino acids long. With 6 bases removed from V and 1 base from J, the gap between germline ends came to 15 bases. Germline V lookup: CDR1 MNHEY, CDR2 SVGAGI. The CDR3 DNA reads TGTGCCAGCAGAGCCCCCAGGGGCTCGAACACTGAAGCTTTCTTT. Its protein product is CASRAPRGSNTEAFF.

CDR3 protein: CASSKARKENYGYTF. CDR3 DNA sequence: TGTGCCAGCAGCAAAGCGCGTAAGGAAAACTATGGCTACACCTTC. This sequence joins TRBV21-1 and TRBJ1-2. TRBV21-1 is marked as a pseudogene. CDR3 length: 15 residues.

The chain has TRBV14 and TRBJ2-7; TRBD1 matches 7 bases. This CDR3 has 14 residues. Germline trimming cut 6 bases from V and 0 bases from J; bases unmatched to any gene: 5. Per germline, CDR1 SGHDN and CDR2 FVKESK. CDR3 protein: CASRGQSSSYEQYF. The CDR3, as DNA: TGTGCCAGCAGGGGACAGTCATCCTCCTACGAGCAGTACTTC.

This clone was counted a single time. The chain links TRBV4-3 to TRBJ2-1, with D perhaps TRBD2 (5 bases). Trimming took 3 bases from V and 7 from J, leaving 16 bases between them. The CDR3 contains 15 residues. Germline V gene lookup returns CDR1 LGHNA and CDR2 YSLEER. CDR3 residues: CASSQYFPSGNEQFF. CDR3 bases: TGCGCCAGCAGCCAGTACTTTCCCTCGGGGAATGAGCAGTTCTTC.

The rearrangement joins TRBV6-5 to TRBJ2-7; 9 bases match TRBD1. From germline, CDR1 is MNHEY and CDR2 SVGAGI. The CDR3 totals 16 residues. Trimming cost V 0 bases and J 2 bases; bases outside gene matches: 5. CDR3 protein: CASSYSGTGTAYEQYF. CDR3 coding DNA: TGTGCCAGCAGTTACTCCGGGACAGGGACTGCCTACGAGCAGTACTTC.

Here the CDR3 reads CASSPPDREVYGYTF. For the CDR3, the DNA is TGTGCCAGCAGTCCCCCGGACAGGGAGGTCTATGGCTACACCTTC. The chain links TRBV11-2 to TRBJ1-2, with 8 bases aligning to TRBD1. The CDR3 is made up of 15 amino acids. V lost 6 bases, J lost 4 bases, and 10 bases stayed unmatched. CDR1 is SGHAT, CDR2 FQNNGV, per germline.